This record covers a single T cell receptor (beta chain). What it binds is unknown. This sample is drawn from a study of T cells in localized non-small cell lung cancer. The CDR3 sequence is 14 residues long. Germline lookup yields CDR1 SNHLY and CDR2 FYNNEI. Trimming at V came to 4 bases and at J to 3 bases, leaving 2 bases not matched to a gene. This table comes from immunoSEQ multiplex PCR, and its TCRdb copy is limited to in-frame clones, with some not included. The table has about 77,000 clones, roughly 91% seen once; the top ten hold about 20%. Points from the study as a whole: Among the top 100 tumor clones, a median approximately 62 appeared in adjacent lung. Uninvolved adjacent lung had the highest recorded T cell clonality, with tumor below it. Sequencing, confined to only one tumor region, leaves heterogeneity possible.

The sample here was peripheral blood, taken before any cancer treatment. V gene TRBV2 combines with J gene TRBJ2-5; 10 positions agree with TRBD2. This clonotype was obtained from a woman between 40 and 69 years old with stage I squamous cell lung carcinoma. CDR3: CASSVGLAEETQYF. DNA for the CDR3: TGTGCCAGCAGTGTTGGACTAGCGGAAGAGACCCAGTACTTC.